A selection of T cell receptor beta chains follows, all from one sample in a study of shared clonotypes between healthy human individuals. TCRdb's table, derived via immunoSEQ multiplex PCR, lists solely in-frame clones and lacks some. This repertoire shows about 2.4 million clones, roughly 93% found once; its top ten account for about 0.39%. Sequencing was carried out using naive CD4+ T cells from PBMCs. Receptors were obtained from a man aged 18 to 30 in good health. Some clones in this sample may be carry-over from other donors' samples. CDR3s include the opening cysteine and the closing phenylalanine or tryptophan. A D gene is named only where the DNA matches it firmly. Size values are once, few and many counts, or a class for expanded clones, and some rows have none.

clone_size	cdr3_length	d_call	v_call	j_call	cdr3_aa	cdr3_nt
.	14	.	TRBV4-1	TRBJ2-3	CASSQDVTGDTQYF	TGCGCCAGCAGCCAAGATGTAACGGGAGATACGCAGTATTTT
.	17	TRBD2	TRBV7-9	TRBJ2-1	CASSLSVRGSSYNEQFF	TGTGCCAGCAGCCTGTCCGTTCGCGGGAGCTCCTACAATGAGCAGTTCTTC
.	12	.	TRBV7-9	TRBJ1-4	CASSLQAEKLFF	TGTGCCAGCAGCTTACAGGCTGAAAAACTGTTTTTT
.	17	.	TRBV12-1	TRBJ2-2	CASRNGTSGRNTGELFF	TGTGCCAGCAGGAACGGGACTAGCGGGAGGAACACCGGGGAGCTGTTTTTT
.	13	.	TRBV7-2	TRBJ2-7	CASRAGVGYEQYF	TGTGCCAGCCGGGCCGGAGTGGGGTACGAGCAGTACTTC
.	19	TRBD2	TRBV10-3	TRBJ2-2	CAISDPGLAGGWHTGELFF	TGTGCCATCAGTGATCCGGGACTAGCGGGAGGGTGGCACACCGGGGAGCTGTTTTTT
.	15	.	TRBV5-5	TRBJ2-3	CASTNQATSTDTQYF	TGTGCCAGCACGAACCAAGCGACTAGCACAGATACGCAGTATTTT
.	15	TRBD1	TRBV11-3	TRBJ2-2	CASSFKGANTGELFF	TGTGCCAGCAGCTTCAAGGGGGCAAACACCGGGGAGCTGTTTTTT
.	15	.	TRBV4-1	TRBJ1-2	CASSVKKGGRNGYTF	TGCGCCAGCAGCGTGAAAAAGGGAGGACGAAATGGCTACACCTTC
.	15	TRBD1	TRBV7-3	TRBJ2-2	CASSLAGTGHGELFF	TGTGCCAGCAGCTTGGCCGGGACAGGGCACGGGGAGCTGTTTTTT
.	13	TRBD1	TRBV29-1	TRBJ1-2	CSVDAGQGHGYTF	TGCAGCGTTGATGCCGGACAGGGGCATGGCTACACCTTC
.	16	.	TRBV7-6	TRBJ2-2	CASTQGGSAATGELFF	TGTGCCAGCACCCAGGGGGGTTCAGCGGCCACCGGGGAGCTGTTTTTT
.	12	.	TRBV10-1	TRBJ2-1	CASSESRGEQFF	TGCGCCAGCAGTGAGTCAAGGGGTGAGCAGTTCTTC
once	15	.	TRBV11-3	TRBJ2-1	CASSLGRSSYNEQFF	TGTGCCAGCAGCTTAGGACGGAGCTCCTACAATGAGCAGTTCTTC
.	20	TRBD1	TRBV6-1	TRBJ1-6	CASSGSPGQRGVPYNSPLHF	TGTGCCAGCAGTGGATCACCGGGACAGAGGGGAGTGCCCTATAATTCACCCCTCCACTTT
.	15	.	TRBV28	TRBJ2-6	CASSSSTPGANVLTF	TGTGCCAGCAGTTCCTCCACCCCTGGGGCCAACGTCCTGACTTTC
once	16	TRBD1	TRBV28	TRBJ1-4	CASSRGQGGTNEKLFF	TGTGCCAGCAGTCGAGGACAGGGGGGCACTAATGAAAAACTGTTTTTT
once	13	TRBD1	TRBV6-5	TRBJ1-1	CATVGQGASEAFF	TGTGCCACCGTGGGACAGGGGGCCTCTGAAGCTTTCTTT
.	14	TRBD2	TRBV10-3	TRBJ2-3	CAISPTSGRDTQYF	TGTGCCATCAGTCCTACTAGCGGTAGGGATACGCAGTATTTT
once	17	.	TRBV19	TRBJ1-2	CASRAIIGVGLGYGYTF	TGTGCCAGTAGAGCTATTATCGGTGTAGGATTGGGCTATGGCTACACCTTC
.	13	.	TRBV28	TRBJ1-5	CASSPPSDQPQHF	TGTGCCAGCAGTCCCCCTTCGGACCAGCCCCAGCATTTT
.	16	.	TRBV18	TRBJ2-1	CASSPMLVRGPYEQFF	TGTGCCAGCTCACCTATGCTAGTGCGGGGGCCATACGAGCAGTTCTTC
few	11	.	TRBV29-1	TRBJ1-1	CSGSLAAEAFF	TGCAGCGGTTCGTTGGCGGCTGAAGCTTTCTTT
.	14	TRBD2	TRBV11-2	TRBJ2-1	CASSPPGLAGAQFF	TGTGCCAGCAGCCCCCCGGGACTAGCGGGCGCGCAGTTCTTC
.	17	TRBD1	TRBV19	TRBJ1-3	CASKTRQGTSSGNTIYF	TGTGCCAGCAAGACCCGACAGGGGACGAGCTCTGGAAACACCATATATTTT
.	14	.	TRBV27	TRBJ1-2	CASSPGWGSNGYTF	TGTGCCAGCAGTCCAGGTTGGGGGAGTAATGGCTACACCTTC
.	15	TRBD2	TRBV5-4	TRBJ2-3	CASSSPREGSDTQYF	TGTGCCAGCAGCTCCCCCAGGGAGGGATCAGATACGCAGTATTTT
.	13	.	TRBV9	TRBJ1-5	CASSAEPEGPQHF	TGTGCCAGCAGCGCGGAACCGGAGGGGCCCCAGCATTTT
once	14	.	TRBV10-3	TRBJ2-7	CAIRPQAFSYEQYF	TGTGCCATCAGACCACAGGCCTTCTCCTACGAGCAGTACTTC
.	18	TRBD2	TRBV4-1	TRBJ2-3	CASSQGSGRGEKWNTQYF	TGCGCCAGCAGCCAAGGTAGCGGGAGGGGTGAGAAGTGGAATACGCAGTATTTT
.	15	TRBD1	TRBV28	TRBJ1-1	CASSYLGTENTEAFF	TGTGCCAGCAGTTATCTGGGGACAGAGAACACTGAAGCTTTCTTT
.	12	TRBD1	TRBV18	TRBJ2-2	CASSRDSFELFF	TGTGCCAGCTCACGGGACAGTTTTGAGCTGTTTTTT
.	16	TRBD1	TRBV7-2	TRBJ1-1	CASSLNRDRGPTEAFF	TGTGCCAGCAGCCTCAACCGGGACAGGGGGCCCACTGAAGCTTTCTTT
.	15	.	TRBV9	TRBJ2-5	CASSVALSGEETQYF	TGTGCCAGCAGCGTAGCCCTCTCAGGGGAAGAGACCCAGTACTTC
.	16	TRBD2	TRBV28	TRBJ2-1	CASSIPSGGSYNEQFF	TGTGCCAGCAGTATTCCTAGCGGGGGTTCATACAATGAGCAGTTCTTC
.	12	.	TRBV28	TRBJ1-2	CASQQGGYGYTF	TGTGCCAGCCAACAGGGTGGGTATGGCTACACCTTC
once	16	TRBD2	TRBV11-2	TRBJ2-7	CASSLLSMTSGMAQYF	TGTGCCAGCAGCTTACTATCCATGACGAGCGGGATGGCGCAGTACTTC
once	13	TRBD1	TRBV18	TRBJ2-5	CASSPGGLETQYF	TGTGCCAGCTCCCCAGGGGGTTTGGAGACCCAGTACTTC
.	16	TRBD1	TRBV5-8	TRBJ1-5	CASSKNRGVSNQPQHF	TGTGCCAGCAGCAAAAACAGGGGAGTGAGCAATCAGCCCCAGCATTTT
.	15	TRBD1	TRBV4-1	TRBJ1-1	CASSRGTGANTEAFF	TGCGCCAGCAGCCGGGGGACAGGGGCAAACACTGAAGCTTTCTTT
.	14	.	TRBV19	TRBJ2-7	CASSPSRGSYEQYF	TGTGCCAGTAGTCCTAGTAGGGGGTCCTACGAGCAGTACTTC
.	16	TRBD1	TRBV4-1	TRBJ1-4	CASSQSPGQGNEKLFF	TGCGCCAGCAGCCAAAGCCCCGGACAGGGTAATGAAAAACTGTTTTTT
.	15	.	TRBV29-1	TRBJ2-1	CSVGAGGFTYNEQFF	TGCAGCGTTGGGGCTGGGGGTTTCACCTACAATGAGCAGTTCTTC
.	14	TRBD1	TRBV5-1	TRBJ1-5	CASSETGVNQPQHF	TGCGCCAGCAGCGAGACAGGGGTCAATCAGCCCCAGCATTTT
.	14	TRBD1	TRBV5-5	TRBJ1-5	CASSFGQGRQPQHF	TGTGCCAGCAGCTTCGGACAGGGGAGACAGCCCCAGCATTTT
.	11	.	TRBV25-1	TRBJ2-3	CASRVADTQYF	TGTGCCAGCAGGGTTGCCGATACGCAGTATTTT
.	18	.	TRBV7-9	TRBJ2-4	CASSLGSGRALAKNIQYF	TGTGCCAGCAGCTTAGGGTCTGGCAGGGCTTTAGCCAAAAACATTCAGTACTTC
once	18	.	TRBV7-8	TRBJ2-5	CASSLPGRSRSLQETQYF	TGTGCCAGCAGCTTACCCGGACGTTCCAGGTCCCTTCAAGAGACCCAGTACTTC
.	16	TRBD2	TRBV9	TRBJ2-3	CASSVLGLAGTDTQYF	TGTGCCAGCAGCGTGCTAGGACTAGCGGGAACAGATACGCAGTATTTT
.	13	TRBD1	TRBV25-1	TRBJ1-4	CASSEPRTGKMFF	TGTGCCAGCAGTGAACCCCGGACAGGGAAAATGTTTTTT